A single TCR beta chain is shown here with its context. This clone was seen a single time. It has no known antigen specificity. Per-base qualities were not stored, and no clone one base away is much larger. Samples from volunteer blood donors who had recovered from COVID-19 were contributed by a second Seattle source. Collaborating institutions collected whole blood in K2EDTA tubes following their own protocols. For TCRbeta analysis, collaborators shipped samples in one of three forms: frozen whole blood, isolated PBMCs, or DNA extracted from either of those sample types. TCRbeta CDR3 regions were amplified from genomic DNA using the immunoSEQ Assay, a bias-controlled multiplex PCR. In the authors' own workflow: Nucleated cell counts per sample were estimated from amplification of reference gene primers within the assay. To quantify the absolute abundance of each unique TCRbeta CDR3 rearrangement, sequence reads were collapsed and filtered. For each sample, productive Simpson clonality was calculated by taking the square root of Simpson's diversity index across productive rearrangements. The immuneACCESS repertoire file appears here via TCRdb, limited to in-frame rearrangements. These files lack a portion of the clones; in checked studies, under half of the deficit traces to unresolved V genes, and the cause of the others is not known. Clone size and V and J calls were adopted from that table, with D and trimming inferred from the DNA. The sample table records about 260,000 clones; about 87% of these occur just once. The ten biggest clones cover less than 1.6% of the sample.

The CDR3 contains 12 residues, cysteine and phenylalanine counted. The DNA shown is the 36-base CDR3, in frame from base 1. The junction shows trimming of 5 bases on V and 4 bases on J, plus 8 bases between the germline ends. According to the germline V gene (reference sequence), CDR1 reads SEHNR and CDR2 reads FQNEAQ. The sample comes from a study of blood T cell repertoires in COVID-19 (dated by TCRdb to 2018 to 2020). Study-level background: Samples covering the acute and convalescent phases of COVID-19 were provided by collaborators in the United States, Italy and Spain. The repertoires were released in a freely available public database intended as a resource for research on the immune response to SARS-CoV-2. The prospective study material was composed of cDNA or gDNA derived from T cells, B-cell-depleted T cells, or PBMCs. Deeply sampled blood TCRbeta repertoires from subjects exposed to, actively infected with, or recovered from COVID-19 were included in the dataset. Nearly every sample came with metadata listing a de-identified subject ID, COVID-19 status, age in years and sex. The samples were drawn from the first 160 participants of the ongoing ImmuneRACE study and from some 1,300 subjects provided by 6 global collaborators. HLA class I and class II types, where available, came from metadata supplied by the sample provider rather than from assay-based typing. On the study overall, not on this receptor specifically: The quantity of clinical and demographic metadata differed by source and by participant and was supplied without curation.

Source material: peripheral blood. The rearranged segments are TRBV7-9 and TRBJ2-5; too little of a D gene remains to name it. The receptor was isolated from a woman aged 40-49 years who had recovered from COVID-19. The CDR3 amino acid sequence is: CASSRTSETQYF. The sequenced DNA: TGTGCCAGCAGCCGAACATCAGAGACCCAGTACTTC. Joined to the reference TRBV7-9 and TRBJ2-5 proteins, this CDR3 gives the full variable domain: DTGVSQNPRHKITKRGQNVTFRCDPISEHNRLYWYRQTLGQGPEFLTYFQNEAQLEKSRLLSDRFSAERPKGSFSTLEIQRTEQGDSAMYLCASSRTSETQYFGPGTRLLVL.